This T cell receptor beta chain originates from a study of control samples from healthy donors and cancer patients. The repertoire was sequenced with immunoSEQ multiplex PCR; TCRdb's copy has only in-frame clones and lacks some. The table shows about 170,000 clones, with around 93% occurring only once. This CDR3 is 15 amino acids long. Germline V gene data show CDR1 as SGHRS and CDR2 as YFSETQ. V lost 4 bases and J lost 8, with 19 bases in between. The sequence was obtained from a woman aged 60-75 years in good health. The genes are TRBV5-1 and TRBJ1-3; possible D gene TRBD1, 5 bases. The sample taken for sequencing was blood. The CDR3 loop reads CASSPGTAVTYTIYF. CDR3 nucleotide sequence: TGCGCCAGCAGCCCCGGGACGGCGGTGACTTACACCATATATTTT.